This TCR beta chain was documented in a study of control samples from healthy donors and cancer patients. The V and J ends lost 6 bases and 0 bases, in that order; junction bases with no gene match: 6. This CDR3 is 16 amino acids long. Germline V gene data show CDR1 as WNHNN and CDR2 as SYGVQD (reference sequence). TCRdb's copy holds only in-frame clones and misses some; the assay was immunoSEQ multiplex PCR. The data show 85,000 to 100,000 clones, approximately 93% seen once. The receptor was isolated from a man between 18 and 35 years old in good health. The rearrangement joins TRBV10-1 to TRBJ2-1; TRBD2 aligns across 9 bases. Sequences were obtained from blood. CDR3 DNA: TGCGCCAGCAGCCGTAGCGGGGGCAGCTCCTACAATGAGCAGTTCTTC. This translates into CASSRSGGSSYNEQFF.